This TCR beta chain was sequenced for a study of beta chain features in type 1 diabetes. Whole-study context: The number of sorted cells examined across all samples was under 140,000,000. Study conclusions and caveats: Researchers report that Type 1 diabetes patients had moderately but significantly shorter TCRB CDR3s across all four CD4+ subsets.

This clone was counted between two and nine times. Its antigen is undetermined. Expressed TCRB transcripts were sequenced because the isolated RNA had all been reverse transcribed beforehand. Some clones are missing from TCRdb's copy, which holds only in-frame ones; the method was immunoSEQ multiplex PCR. Among around 690,000 clones listed, around 12% were seen once. Using CD45RO/CCR7/CD25/CD127/CD95/CD27, CD4+ naive, central memory, regulatory and stem cell-like memory cells were sorted. The V and J ends lost 4 bases and 0 bases respectively, with 12 bases between them. Germline lookup yields CDR1 GTSNPN and CDR2 SVGIG (reference sequence). The CDR3 loop spans 15 amino acids.

The J gene is TRBJ2-2, the V gene TRBV30; the D gene could be TRBD1 or TRBD2 (6 bases each). This clonotype was sampled from a man aged 30-40 years with type 1 diabetes. The sequencing sample was made of naive CD4+ T cells from blood. CDR3 nucleotide sequence: TGTGCCTGGAAGGGGGGCCCTGCGAACACCGGGGAGCTGTTTTTT. This sequence encodes CAWKGGPANTGELFF.